A selection of T cell receptor beta chains follows, all from one sample in a study of early T cells in non-severe SARS-CoV-2 infection. MiXCR, run by TCRdb on the 5' RACE reads, gives a single entry per CDR3 protein. The sample holds 90,000 to 120,000 distinct CDR3 sequences; roughly 10% are singletons and the top ten take 7.6%. The sequenced sample consisted of whole blood. Receptors originate from an adult who was a healthcare worker with PCR-confirmed SARS-CoV-2 infection or an uninfected control (not recorded which). The CDR3 runs from the conserved cysteine through the conserved F or W.

>TRBV7-2|TRBJ1-5
CASSLGQGMVQPQHF
>TRBV28|TRBJ2-7
CASSPPTGRSSYEQYF
>TRBV27|TRBJ2-3
CASSLRLAGTNSTDTQYF
>TRBV7-6|TRBJ1-3
CASSPRNSGNTIYF
>TRBV4-2|TRBJ1-1
CASSQVEESSGAFF
>TRBV5-1|TRBJ1-5
CASSLDGRAWNQPQHF
>TRBV5-1|TRBJ2-1
CASSFLAGGPDNEQFF
>TRBV10-2|TRBJ2-7
CASSEKRINYEQYF
>TRBV5-1|TRBJ2-7
CASSEGGPGYEQYF
>TRBV28|TRBJ1-2
CASSPSRNYGYTF
>TRBV4-3|TRBJ2-6
CASSLTLEVGSGANVLTF
>TRBV7-9|TRBJ1-2
CASNLGGRGYGYTF
>TRBV9|TRBJ2-1
CASSVGVGLAYNEQFF
>TRBV28|TRBJ2-1
CASSSSLRNEQFF
>TRBV6-5|TRBJ2-3
CASGRGHTDTQYF
>TRBV5-5|TRBJ2-3
CASTGTSGRMDTQYF
>TRBV28|TRBJ2-1
CASSQWTGGINEQFF
>TRBV13|TRBJ2-7
CASSLEGYEQYF
>TRBV6-1|TRBJ1-4
CASSEFTGQGGEKLFF
>TRBV12-3/TRBV12-4|TRBJ2-5
CASSFVGEETQYF
>TRBV7-2|TRBJ1-4
CASSGQMNEKLFF
>TRBV12-3/TRBV12-4|TRBJ2-7
CASSPRDRGLLEQYF
>TRBV20-1|TRBJ1-1
CSAIGHTRSTEAFF
>TRBV12-3/TRBV12-4|TRBJ1-1
CASSLAPNEPEAFF
>TRBV7-9|TRBJ1-1
CASSPGGAETEAFF
>TRBV27|TRBJ2-7
CASSFVGGTSYEQYF
>TRBV5-4|TRBJ2-7
CASSLGGRASTYEQYF
>TRBV30|TRBJ1-1
CAWGDGAEAFF
>TRBV5-1|TRBJ2-5
CASSFGLAGLYQETQYF
>TRBV6-5|TRBJ2-3
CASSTGTQQYF
>TRBV28|TRBJ1-6
CASMGDRVNSPLHF
>TRBV10-3|TRBJ2-1
CAISTAASFNEQFF
>TRBV2|TRBJ1-4
CASTTVAGPQGEKLFF
>TRBV12-3/TRBV12-4|TRBJ2-1
CASSATSAGYYNEQFF
>TRBV19|TRBJ2-1
CASSLTAGASHEQFF
>TRBV24-1|TRBJ2-1
CATDWADASFDFF
>TRBV20-1|TRBJ2-1
CSGASGRDYNEQFF
>TRBV6-2/TRBV6-3|TRBJ2-3
CASSKDRGSDTQYF
>TRBV27|TRBJ2-1
CASSSLAGSNYNEQFF
>TRBV28|TRBJ2-1
CASSFLGVNEQFF
>TRBV27|TRBJ2-7
CASSLLVPGRSYEQYF
>TRBV7-9|TRBJ2-5
CASSPDTFQETQYF
>TRBV19|TRBJ2-1
CASSILTSGADEQFF
>TRBV7-9|TRBJ1-3
CASSPRPGTGGSAVGNTTYF
>TRBV6-6|TRBJ1-2
CASSQGANTGGRGYTF
>TRBV10-3|TRBJ2-3
CAISEAPTSGTDTQYF